These 27 T cell receptor beta chains were sequenced from one sample in a study of T cell responses to AZD1222 COVID-19 vaccine. Profiling relied on immunoSEQ multiplex PCR, and the TCRdb table lists in-frame clones only, not all of them. The sample contains about 86,000 clones, approximately 82% of which appear only once. This sample comprised peripheral blood, obtained on day 0 of AZD1222 vaccination. The source of these receptors is an adult in good health.

The rearrangement joins TRBV13 to TRBJ1-2; 10 positions agree with TRBD1. Trimming cost V 5 bases and J 8 bases; bases outside gene matches: 8. Germline CDR1 reads PRHDT; CDR2 reads FYEKMQ (reference sequence). This CDR3 is built from 14 residues. CDR3 coding DNA: TGTGCCAGCAGCACAGACAGGGGGCTCGGGGGCTACACCTTC. Its protein product is CASSTDRGLGGYTF.

This chain links TRBV19 with TRBJ2-3; 11 nucleotides align to TRBD1. This CDR3 is built from 16 residues. Germline V CDR1 and CDR2: LNHDA, SQIVND (reference sequence). V dropped 6 bases and J dropped 4; count of bases not matched to a gene: 9. CDR3 DNA sequence: TGTGCCAGTAGCCGGGACAGGGGGAGTGTGGCAGATACGCAGTATTTT. It specifies CASSRDRGSVADTQYF. Full variable domain (outside the CDR3, taken from reference TRBV19 and TRBJ2-3): DGGITQSPKYLFRKEGQNVTLSCEQNLNHDAMYWYRQDPGQGLRLIYYSQIVNDFQKGDIAEGYSVSREKKESFPLTVTSAQKNPTAFYLCASSRDRGSVADTQYFGPGTRLTVL.

The rearrangement uses TRBV3-1 (or the pseudogene TRBV3-2) and TRBJ2-5; TRBD2 is a possible D gene (6 bases). CDR3 length: 15 amino acids. Between the trimmed V and J ends, which lost 4 bases and 2 bases, there was a span of 14 bases. CDR1 is LGHDT and CDR2 is YNNKEL in the germline V gene (reference sequence). The CDR3 loop reads CASSPWSGVQETQYF. CDR3 coding DNA: TGTGCCAGCAGCCCCTGGTCGGGGGTACAAGAGACCCAGTACTTC.

V usage is TRBV5-4 and J usage is TRBJ2-7; TRBD1 might be the D (5 bases). Per germline, CDR1 SGHNT and CDR2 YYREEE (reference sequence). V lost 0 bases and J lost 6, with 16 bases in between. This CDR3 region has 15 residues. The CDR3 nucleotides are TGTGCCAGCAGCTTGGGCTCCCGACAGCACGGCGAGCAGTACTTC. Translation: CASSLGSRQHGEQYF.

This clone was counted a few times. The rearrangement uses TRBV6-5 and TRBJ1-2; 7 bases are a match to TRBD1. Germline CDR1 is MNHEY and CDR2 is SVGAGI. V lost 2 bases to trimming and J lost 3 bases; unmatched junction nucleotides: 6. The CDR3 runs 15 residues. The DNA for the CDR3 is TGTGCCAGCAGTTACAGTTACCAGGGGGACTATGGCTACACCTTC. It yields the protein CASSYSYQGDYGYTF.

This chain joins TRBV5-1 and TRBJ2-2; 10 bases match TRBD2. The J segment lost 3 bases and the V segment lost 0 bases, leaving 14 bases of the junction unmatched. CDR1 SGHRS and CDR2 YFSETQ come from the germline V gene. This CDR3 comprises 20 residues. As DNA, the CDR3 is TGCGCCAGCAGCTTGGGGTATAGGGCTAGCGGGAGCATTGACACCGGGGAGCTGTTTTTT. As protein: CASSLGYRASGSIDTGELFF.

The V gene is TRBV11-2, the J gene TRBJ1-4; maybe TRBD1 (5 bases). The CDR3 has 14 amino acids. In germline, CDR1 is SGHAT, CDR2 FQNNGV. The germline V and J ends were trimmed by 0 bases and 4 bases, with 6 bases remaining between them. CDR3 region: CASSLDDSNEKLFF. The CDR3 DNA sequence: TGTGCCAGCAGCTTAGATGACAGTAATGAAAAACTGTTTTTT.

The chain links TRBV18 to TRBJ2-5; 12 positions match TRBD2. CDR1 and CDR2 (germline): KGHSH, LQKENI. The J segment lost 1 base and the V segment lost 1 base, leaving 4 bases of the junction unmatched. The CDR3 sequence is 17 residues long. This CDR3 is CASSPRASGRAQETQYF. Written as DNA, the CDR3 is TGTGCCAGCTCACCACGGGCTAGCGGGAGGGCCCAAGAGACCCAGTACTTC. The full variable domain, with the rest looked up from reference TRBV18 and TRBJ2-5, is NAGVMQNPRHLVRRRGQEARLRCSPMKGHSHVYWYRQLPEEGLKFMVYLQKENIIDESGMPKERFSAEFPKEGPSILRIQQVVRGDSAAYFCASSPRASGRAQETQYFGPGTRLLVL.

The chain employs TRBV10-3 and TRBJ2-1, with 8 bases aligning to TRBD2. The germline CDR1 and CDR2 sequences are ENHRY and SYGVKD. The CDR3 extends over 15 amino acids. After removal of 2 bases from V and 4 bases from J, the junction contained 4 bases not matched to a gene. The CDR3 sequence is CAISERSGSYNEQFF. The CDR3 coding sequence is TGTGCCATCAGTGAGAGGAGCGGGAGTTACAATGAGCAGTTCTTC.

The sample holds a few counts of this clone. The rearrangement links TRBV2 to TRBJ2-6; unclear D gene. This CDR3 is 17 amino acids long. Trimming shortened V by 7 bases and J by 3 bases, and 19 bases separated the two germline ends. Germline V gives CDR1 SNHLY, CDR2 FYNNEI. CDR3 DNA sequence: TGTGCCAGCAAGGGAATCGACTCCCGTGGTGGGGCCAACGTCCTGACTTTC. It is translated as CASKGIDSRGGANVLTF.

The chain combines TRBV3-1 (or the pseudogene TRBV3-2) with TRBJ2-5; TRBD1 might be the D (5 bases). V was trimmed by 0 bases and J by 5 bases, leaving 25 bases between them. The CDR3 has 19 amino acids. From germline, CDR1 is LGHDT and CDR2 YNNKEL (reference sequence). The CDR3 region has the DNA TGTGCCAGCAGCCAAGATTTCAGGATGGGCAGGGATGGGGCCGAGACCCAGTACTTC. This gives the protein CASSQDFRMGRDGAETQYF.

V gene TRBV24-1 combines with J gene TRBJ2-2; D call uncertain. This CDR3 has 13 residues. Germline CDR1 and CDR2: KGHDR and SFDVKD. The V end lost 3 bases, the J end lost 2 bases, and 3 bases lay between the germline ends. This chain's CDR3 is CATSDPNTGELFF. The CDR3, as DNA: TGTGCCACCAGTGATCCTAACACCGGGGAGCTGTTTTTT.

In this sample, this clone turned up a few times. The chain has TRBV11-2 and TRBJ2-3; 8 nucleotides match TRBD2. The germline CDR1 and CDR2 sequences are SGHAT and FQNNGV. The CDR3 is 18 amino acids. V shed 0 bases and J 5 bases; nucleotides not matched to a gene: 13. In nucleotides, the CDR3 is TGTGCCAGCAGCTTAGATCTCGTACTAGCGGCCTGGGGAGATACGCAGTATTTT. Its translation: CASSLDLVLAAWGDTQYF.

This clone was observed a few times. This chain connects TRBV7-2 to TRBJ2-1, with 14 nucleotides matching TRBD2. This CDR3 contains 19 residues. After removal of 0 bases from V and 3 bases from J, the junction contained 7 bases not matched to a gene. Germline CDR1 is SGHTA and CDR2 is FQGNSA. CDR3 DNA sequence: TGTGCCAGCAGCTTAGCCCCGACTAGCGGGAGGGTAGTCTACAATGAGCAGTTCTTC. This gives the protein CASSLAPTSGRVVYNEQFF.

The chain is built from TRBV7-6 and TRBJ2-1; no firm D call. The CDR3 is made up of 16 amino acids. Trimming stripped 5 bases from V and 2 bases from J, with 16 bases between. Germline CDR1 is SGHVS and CDR2 is FNYEAQ. The CDR3 protein is CASSRGTTGAYNEQFF. The DNA of the CDR3 is TGTGCCAGCAGCAGAGGTACCACTGGGGCCTACAATGAGCAGTTCTTC.

The chain is built from TRBV25-1 and TRBJ2-3; 7 bases match TRBD2. V shed 1 base, J shed 1 base, and the junction held 2 bases outside the gene matches. CDR1 MGHDK and CDR2 SYGVNS come from the germline V gene. The CDR3 consists of 15 residues. CDR3 protein: CASSESLAGTDTQYF. As DNA, the CDR3 is TGTGCCAGCAGTGAATCCCTAGCGGGCACAGATACGCAGTATTTT.

The chain couples TRBV7-2 to TRBJ1-3; D remains ambiguous. The germline V gene encodes CDR1 SGHTA and CDR2 FQGNSA. This CDR3 region has 16 residues. Trimming pared 5 bases from V and 2 bases from J, leaving 16 bases between. The DNA of the CDR3 is TGTGCCAGCAGCCTAGAGGAGGTATTGGCTGGAAACACCATATATTTT. Translation gives CASSLEEVLAGNTIYF.

The chain employs TRBV30 and TRBJ1-2; 10 bases align to TRBD1. The V gene's germline CDR1 is GTSNPN and CDR2 SVGIG (reference sequence). V was clipped by 0 bases and J by 4 bases; unmatched bases: 5. The CDR3 loop spans 15 amino acids. CDR3 in amino acids: CAWSVPRTGGYGYTF. CDR3 sequence (DNA): TGTGCCTGGAGTGTACCTAGGACAGGGGGCTATGGCTACACCTTC.

The V and J genes are TRBV7-8 and TRBJ2-1, with a weak D call TRBD1 (5 bases). Germline CDR1 and CDR2: SGHVS and FQNEAQ. The CDR3 extends over 14 amino acids. Trimming removed 6 bases at V and 4 bases at J, with 13 bases between. The CDR3 is CASSLNQGYNEQFF. The DNA of the CDR3 is TGTGCCAGCAGTTTGAACCAGGGATACAATGAGCAGTTCTTC.

The chain carries TRBV6-5 and TRBJ2-7; no definite D call. The CDR3 has 13 residues. Trimming took off 2 bases at V and 0 bases at J, with 5 bases between the two ends. Germline CDR1 and CDR2: MNHEY and SVGAGI. The chain's CDR3 is CASSYSSSYEQYF. As DNA, the CDR3 is TGTGCCAGCAGTTACAGTAGCTCCTACGAGCAGTACTTC.

V gene TRBV14 combines with J gene TRBJ2-3, with 7 bases that match TRBD2. The CDR3 is 15 amino acids. CDR1 and CDR2 from the germline V gene are SGHDN and FVKESK. The V segment lost 1 base and the J segment 2 bases; nucleotides outside the gene matches: 3. The CDR3 DNA sequence: TGTGCCAGCAGCCAAGGAAGCGGGATCACAGATACGCAGTATTTT. It specifies CASSQGSGITDTQYF.

The sample holds one count of this clone. The V call is TRBV3-1 (or the pseudogene TRBV3-2), the J call TRBJ2-3; perhaps D is TRBD1 or TRBD2 (5 bases each). There are 14 residues in the CDR3. Germline assignment: CDR1 LGHDT and CDR2 YNNKEL (reference sequence). Trimming took off 4 bases at V and 0 bases at J, with 8 bases between the two ends. The CDR3 DNA reads TGTGCCAGCAGCCGGGACGGTAGCACAGATACGCAGTATTTT. It translates to CASSRDGSTDTQYF.

This rearrangement joins TRBV7-9 to TRBJ2-5; 15 bases match TRBD2. With V trimmed by 5 bases and J by 6 bases, 7 bases remained unmatched. Per germline, CDR1 SEHNR and CDR2 FQNEAQ (reference sequence). This CDR3 is built from 16 residues. This CDR3 is CASSTRTSGRVQTQYF. The DNA for the CDR3 is TGTGCCAGCAGCACCCGGACTAGCGGGAGGGTTCAGACCCAGTACTTC.

The chain combines TRBV7-9 with TRBJ2-3, with D possibly TRBD2 on 5 matching bases. The V end lost 6 bases, the J end lost 3 bases, and 19 bases lay between the germline ends. The CDR3 extends over 16 amino acids. The V gene's germline CDR1 is SEHNR and CDR2 FQNEAQ (reference sequence). The CDR3 sequence: CASSPWTGIGTDTQYF. DNA of the CDR3: TGTGCCAGCAGTCCCTGGACTGGAATAGGGACAGATACGCAGTATTTT.

The gene calls are TRBV29-1 and TRBJ2-7; the D gene is possibly TRBD2 (5 bases). The V end lost 7 bases, the J end lost 3 bases, and 22 bases lay between the germline ends. The CDR3 is 15 residues long. Germline-derived CDR1 and CDR2 are SQVTM and ANQGSEA. The CDR3 sequence: CSGGRLGAPFYEQYF. The CDR3 DNA reads TGCAGCGGGGGTAGGCTGGGAGCTCCGTTCTACGAGCAGTACTTC.

The V call is TRBV13, the J call TRBJ1-4; D is possibly TRBD1 (5 bases). This CDR3 is built from 15 residues. V lost 2 bases, J lost 8 bases, and 15 bases lay in between. Germline V gene sequence: CDR1 PRHDT, CDR2 FYEKMQ (reference sequence). CDR3 DNA: TGTGCCAGCAGCTTAAGATGGCAAGGGGCCGAAAAACTGTTTTTT. Encoded protein: CASSLRWQGAEKLFF.

The chain uses TRBV6-2 or TRBV6-3 and TRBJ1-2, with 8 bases identical to TRBD1. Germline V gene lookup returns CDR1 MNHEY and CDR2 SVGEGT. The CDR3 covers 15 residues. Trimming removed 2 bases from V and 7 bases from J; junction bases left unmatched: 9. The CDR3 reads CASSYLGQGEGGYTF. The CDR3, as DNA: TGTGCCAGCAGTTACCTTGGACAGGGAGAAGGTGGCTACACCTTC.